This T cell receptor beta chain is from a study of cytomegalovirus exposure and HLA in healthy donors (dated by TCRdb to about 2017). About the study as a whole: An earlier analysis of several hundred of the donors reported about 250 Gb of sequence data and approximately 110 million unique TCR beta sequences from about 179 million T cells. An early release covering around 630 HLA-typed donors comprised around 300 gigabases of sequencing data and 85 million to 100 million unique TCR sequences. Of the roughly 400 genotyped donors, 81% fell in the genetic ancestry cluster associated with self-reported Caucasian donors. The aim of the study was to test whether cataloging public T cell receptors could identify signatures of past pathogen exposure. Using immunosequencing, the study profiled T cell repertoires from 550 to 750 subjects and related those repertoires to cytomegalovirus serostatus. Along with the approximately 600-subject first cohort, a separate validation cohort of roughly 110 different subjects was used. High-throughput TCR immunosequencing, statistical association of individual TCRs with disease status, and machine learning were combined to predict cytomegalovirus infection status. A later analysis re-analyzed previously published TCR beta repertoires from 660 or so donors and added high-resolution HLA genotyping to study TCR occurrence patterns. Rather than using new phenotypic data, the later analysis identified candidate immune exposures from TCR beta sequences and from how often those sequences occurred across donors. To decide whether each TCR beta V gene segment behaved as functional or pseudogenic, an earlier analysis of 587 of the donors relied on high-throughput TCR beta sequencing. Donor age, sex, ethnicity and CMV serostatus were compiled alongside the repertoire data. A later genetic analysis used genome-wide SNP genotypes for about 65% of the 666 donors, treating that subset as a discovery cohort. All discovery cohort repertoires had been generated on a single sequencing platform. HLA typing covered class I and class II loci at four-digit resolution. Typing coverage differed by locus: A, B, C, DRB1 and DQB1 were typed in about 620-630 donors, DQA1 in around 500, DPA1 in 600 to 610, and DPB1 in about 450. Because of strong linkage in the cohort, roughly five DR-DQ haplotypes were treated as single units for association and clustering. On average, around 230,000 unique TCR beta nucleotide sequences were sequenced per donor among some 420 genotyped donors of the cohort, with about 19% of those sequences being non-productive. General findings and caveats noted by the study authors: This cohort had only TCR beta chains sequenced, and the lack of alpha or paired-chain data limited which features could be detected. A later analysis found that most CMV-associated TCR beta chains appeared HLA-restricted, with HLA associations seemingly driven largely by CMV exposure. According to a later analysis, parvovirus B19, influenza, CMV and Epstein-Barr virus appeared linked to several top co-occurrence clusters. Assigning TCR associations to individual alleles was difficult when HLA alleles, especially DR and DQ, strongly co-occurred. According to a later analysis, TCR association rates differed among HLA loci, with DRB1 alleles showing the most associated TCRs and HLA-C alleles showing the fewest. In a later genetic analysis, fewer N-insertions in productive TCRs were reported among donors in an Asian-associated ancestry cluster than the roughly 700-donor mean. V-gene and J-gene trimming of TCR beta chains was associated with a missense DCLRE1C variant in a later genetic analysis, and the association was replicated in an independent cohort. The earlier analysis of about 600 of the donors excluded 15 to 20 rarely observed V segments, including chromosome 9 orphons, because counts were too low. Roughly uniform sequencing depth across donors was assumed in presence/absence analyses, although this assumption may not hold. The study listed 150 to 200 TCR beta chains as associated with cytomegalovirus. The 87-base-pair reads could not distinguish some IMGT-functional V segments, including TRBV6-2 and TRBV6-3, so those segments were excluded. In an earlier analysis of some 500 of the donors, most TCR beta V segments were observed in productive rearrangements about 87% or about 30% of the time, broadly matching IMGT annotations. In a later analysis, HLA-associated TCR beta chains showed more clonal expansion and lower generation probabilities than non-associated chains that were equally common. In vitro tests confirmed that three of the cytomegalovirus-associated TCR beta chains recognize cytomegalovirus antigens. Linkage disequilibrium might explain the correlated functional status among segregating V segments, but an unknown experimental factor could not be ruled out. In a later analysis, some 18,000 TCR beta sequences were associated with specific HLA alleles at a false discovery rate of 0.05. Most TCR sequences were seen in very few donors, while some public TCRs were found in many individuals. Because HLA typing was unavailable for some donors at each locus, only the typed subset was used in association tests. The only immune exposure information available for the cohort was CMV serostatus. A further reported finding was that TCR beta sequences accurately predicted the HLA-A and HLA-B alleles for most subjects in the first cohort. A cluster of highly shared sequence variants was judged likely to be a technical artifact of the sequencing pipeline. According to the authors, the approach could potentially be generalized to other disease states and immunological phenotypes. The classifier was reported to diagnose cytomegalovirus status with high specificity and sensitivity in both the original and validation cohorts.

This clone turned up a few times. Its binding antigen is unknown. There are no base qualities to consult, and no much larger clone falls within one base. The cohort was made up of about 610 healthy bone marrow donors. All cohort members were sampled while nominally healthy, although unrecorded immune exposures were likely present. The donor was CMV seropositive and was included in the group of 250 to 300 seropositive cohort members. Each donor provided a peripheral blood sample, and peripheral blood mononuclear cells were used for TCR beta sequencing. The Qiagen DNeasy Blood Extraction Kit was used to extract genomic DNA from the blood cell samples. The library was prepared using the immunoSEQ multiplex PCR assay. For the multiplex PCR, a mixture combining 60 forward primers for TCR Vbeta segments and 13 reverse primers for TCR Jbeta segments was used. The CDR3 region of rearranged TCR beta genes was amplified from genomic DNA with a multiplex PCR assay. The amplified TCR beta libraries were sequenced on the Illumina HiSeq System as 87-base-pair reads. Turning to the authors' computational methods: In a later analysis, about 80 million unique TCR beta chains were counted across the roughly 610 repertoires, and roughly 10 million of these chains were shared by at least two donors. Raw reads were error-corrected and collapsed into unique sequences with a nearest-neighbor algorithm that merged closely related sequences to remove PCR and sequencing errors. CDR3 sequences were aligned to IMGT reference sequences to assign V, D and J gene segments. Each retained sequence needed at least a six-nucleotide match to both a V gene segment and a J gene segment. Rearrangements were classified as productive when the CDR3 lacked stop codons and remained in frame with V and J, and all other rearrangements were classified as non-productive. CDR3 was defined by IMGT convention, running from the second conserved V-encoded cysteine to the conserved J-encoded phenylalanine. The earlier analysis of about 640 of the donors excluded any sequence lacking an unambiguous match to a single V gene segment. In an earlier analysis of more than 500 of the donors, a V segment was called functional when productive rearrangements were above 56.7%, and segregating when the standard deviation between donors exceeded 5%. To diagnose cytomegalovirus status from the catalog of TCR beta chain sequences, a statistical classification framework was built. In a later analysis, TCR nucleotide sequences were compared against IMGT/GENE-DB human TR gene sequences so that V and J genes could be assigned. In a later analysis, CDR3 sequences and most-parsimonious VDJ recombination scenarios were assigned using the TCRdist pipeline. In a later analysis, every TCR beta chain was defined by the combination of its CDR3 amino acid sequence and its V-gene family, and reads without a unique V-gene family were dropped. A later analysis removed several hundred highly shared, low-generation-probability nucleotide sequences to deal with suspected cross-contamination and a sequencing artifact. A later analysis calculated a clonal expansion index for each public chain from normalized within-repertoire ranks of inferred template counts. A later analysis computed generation probabilities with a VDJ recombination model fitted to out-of-frame rearrangements, and checked the results against IGoR. In a later analysis, TCR-TCR, TCR-HLA and TCR-CMV co-occurrence was scored with hypergeometric tests, and a repertoire-size bias correction was applied to TCR pairs. A later analysis estimated false discovery rates by permuting HLA or CMV assignments 20 times. In a later analysis, co-occurring TCRs were grouped with DBSCAN, and TCRdist sequence similarity was added when clustering was performed within HLA-allele-positive subsets. Repertoires with fewer than 30,000 or more than 120,000 public chains were left out of co-occurrence clustering, as were several repertoires with anomalous nucleotide sharing. Not all clones reach the TCRdb copy of this immuneACCESS table, which keeps in-frame sequences only. Checked studies attribute under half of the gap to unresolved V genes and leave the rest unexplained. D and trimming come from the DNA, and the V and J calls and clone size come from that table. The sample table holds around 150,000 clones, of which roughly 64% were seen once. About 2.9% of the sample lies in the top ten.

Trimming removed 0 bases from V and 4 bases from J; the gene matches leave 3 bases unexplained. The germline V gene (reference sequence) gives CDR1 as MNHEY and CDR2 as SMNVEV. The CDR3 numbers 15 residues from cysteine through phenylalanine. CDR3 DNA is the only sequence kept; it has 45 bases, read in frame from the first base. Recombination linked TRBV27 to TRBJ1-2, and 9 bases in between align with TRBD1. Sequences were obtained from PBMCs. This receptor was taken from a woman between 25 and 40 years old in good health and CMV-seropositive. The CDR3 reads CASSLSGTGFYGYTF. The DNA sequence is TGTGCCAGCAGTTTATCTGGGACAGGGTTCTATGGCTACACCTTC.